Listed below are T cell receptor beta chains from one sample, sequenced in a study of blood T cell repertoires in COVID-19. Only in-frame clones appear in the TCRdb table, and some are missing; sequencing was by immunoSEQ multiplex PCR. Of around 390,000 clones in the sample, about 86% were seen once. The sequencing input was PBMCs or T cells enriched from blood (not recorded which). Receptor source: a woman aged 50 to 60 who had recovered from COVID-19. The CDR3 runs from the conserved cysteine through the conserved F or W. The listing skips clone size in some rows; elsewhere it reads once, few, many or a size class.

TRBV7-2	TRBJ1-6	-	CASSLATGHNSPLHF
TRBV5-5	TRBJ2-5	-	CASSPERGEAETQYF
TRBV28	TRBJ1-4	-	CASRETGGSNEKLFF
TRBV9	TRBJ1-5	-	CASSVDGRRDQPQHF
TRBV5-1	TRBJ1-4	-	CASSLGTEGEKLFF
TRBV19	TRBJ2-5	-	CASRTSGTQETQYF
TRBV28	TRBJ2-7	once	CASRTGIRNEQYF
TRBV7-8	TRBJ1-5	-	CASSQQTGGIDQPQHF
TRBV20-1	TRBJ1-2	-	CSARPDGYTF
TRBV29-1	TRBJ1-1	-	CSVGTGNTEAFF
TRBV7-8	TRBJ1-5	-	CASGEGVGQPQHF
TRBV10-3	TRBJ1-1	once	CACHGTANTEAFF
TRBV11-2	TRBJ2-5	-	CASSYAGGAVFETQYF
TRBV6-5	TRBJ1-1	-	CASQRAGNTEAFF
TRBV19	TRBJ1-5	-	CASSTDRGPYSNQPQHF
TRBV28	TRBJ2-5	-	CASSPTVKETQYF
TRBV24-1	TRBJ1-2	-	CATSGGRGFSGYTF
TRBV2	TRBJ1-5	-	CASRSTGNQPQHF
TRBV19	TRBJ1-4	-	CASSVLRQGEKLFF
TRBV4-1	TRBJ2-7	-	CASSQEDRADSYEQYF
TRBV11-2	TRBJ2-1	-	CASSNRGGAGGPYNEQFF
TRBV5-6	TRBJ2-2	-	CASSLGNTGELFF
TRBV28	TRBJ1-1	-	CASSLPQDRGTEAFF
TRBV18	TRBJ2-3	-	CASSHTPLTGTDTQYF
TRBV28	TRBJ2-6	-	CASSRGVVLASSGANVLTF
TRBV7-9	TRBJ1-1	-	CASSQQGSITEAFF
TRBV7-3	TRBJ2-4	-	CASSTGTRGPKNIQYF
TRBV9	TRBJ1-1	-	CASSGWGVNTEAFF
TRBV4-1	TRBJ1-5	-	CASSQVIAQPQHF
TRBV15	TRBJ1-5	few	CATSMRRRGTVNQPQHF
TRBV10-3	TRBJ1-6	-	CAISGGGDSPLHF
TRBV5-1	TRBJ2-7	-	CASSQGGILGYEQYF
TRBV11-2	TRBJ2-5	-	CASSLGPRGHETQYF
TRBV3-1/TRBV3-2	TRBJ1-5	-	CASSLTGTSNQPQHF
TRBV6-5	TRBJ2-7	-	CASSYGTTYEQYF
TRBV6-2/TRBV6-3	TRBJ2-7	-	CASSYGQKNYEQYF
TRBV7-8	TRBJ2-7	-	CASSLVGVGGGVPSYEQYF
TRBV9	TRBJ1-1	once	CASSVDRGTEAFF
TRBV27	TRBJ2-7	-	CASSFRGQGKTYEQYF
TRBV7-8	TRBJ2-2	-	CASSSRQGSAGELFF
TRBV5-4	TRBJ1-1	many	CAVRTGGNTEAFF
TRBV30	TRBJ2-5	-	CAWGQGAFSETQYF
TRBV3-1/TRBV3-2	TRBJ1-1	few	CASSQGIRGESEAFF